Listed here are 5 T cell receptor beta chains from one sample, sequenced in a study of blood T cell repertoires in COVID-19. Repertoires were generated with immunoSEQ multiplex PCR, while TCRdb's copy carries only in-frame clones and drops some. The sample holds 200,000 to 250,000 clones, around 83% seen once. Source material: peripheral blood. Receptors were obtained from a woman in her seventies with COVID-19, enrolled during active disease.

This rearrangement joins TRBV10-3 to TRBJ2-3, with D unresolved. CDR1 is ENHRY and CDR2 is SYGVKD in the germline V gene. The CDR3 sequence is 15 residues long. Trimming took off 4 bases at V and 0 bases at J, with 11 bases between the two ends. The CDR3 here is CAISVIAASTDTQYF. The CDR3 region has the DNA TGTGCCATCAGTGTCATCGCGGCTAGCACAGATACGCAGTATTTT.

The CDR3 region is CASSPTGSGNTIYF. The CDR3 nucleotides read TGTGCCAGCAGCCCGACAGGGTCTGGAAACACCATATATTTT. The chain carries TRBV3-1 (or the pseudogene TRBV3-2) and TRBJ1-3; 7 positions match TRBD1. Germline CDR1 LGHDT, CDR2 YNNKEL (reference sequence). The CDR3 extends over 14 amino acids. Trimming took 4 bases from V and 1 from J; bases not matched to a gene: 1.

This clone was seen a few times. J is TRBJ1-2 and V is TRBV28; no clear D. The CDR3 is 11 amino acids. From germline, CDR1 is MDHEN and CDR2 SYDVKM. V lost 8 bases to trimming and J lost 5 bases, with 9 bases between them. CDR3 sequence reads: CASEAPYGYTF. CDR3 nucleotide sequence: TGTGCCAGCGAGGCACCATATGGCTACACCTTC.

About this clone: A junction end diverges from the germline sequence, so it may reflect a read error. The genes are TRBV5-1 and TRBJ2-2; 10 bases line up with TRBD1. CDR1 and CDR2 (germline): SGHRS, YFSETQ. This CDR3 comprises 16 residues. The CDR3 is CASSLTTGGNTGELFF. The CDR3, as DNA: TGCGCCAGCAGCTTGACGACAGGGGGCAACACTGGGGAGCTGTTTTTT.

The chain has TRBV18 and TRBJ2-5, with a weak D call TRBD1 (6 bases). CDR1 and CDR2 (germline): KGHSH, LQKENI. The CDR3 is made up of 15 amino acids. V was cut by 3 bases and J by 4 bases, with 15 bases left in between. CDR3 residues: CASSPTTGAGETQYF. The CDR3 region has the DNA TGTGCCAGCTCACCGACGACAGGTGCGGGAGAGACCCAGTACTTC. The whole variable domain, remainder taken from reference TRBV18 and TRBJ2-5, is NAGVMQNPRHLVRRRGQEARLRCSPMKGHSHVYWYRQLPEEGLKFMVYLQKENIIDESGMPKERFSAEFPKEGPSILRIQQVVRGDSAAYFCASSPTTGAGETQYFGPGTRLLVL.